The clone carrying this T cell receptor beta chain was seen just once. Within the sample, other DNA sequences also encode this same CDR3. The sample is drawn from a study of blood T cell repertoires in COVID-19. The CDR3 covers 14 residues. V was clipped by 5 bases and J by 0 bases, with 5 bases between them. In germline, CDR1 is MNHEY, CDR2 SMNVEV (reference sequence). Sequencing used immunoSEQ multiplex PCR; TCRdb keeps in-frame clones, though not all of them. The sample includes some 250,000 clones, approximately 85% of them seen just once. Sequenced input: peripheral blood. The TCR originated in a woman aged 55-69 years with active or convalescent COVID-19. This chain connects TRBV27 to TRBJ1-6; D is unclear. The CDR3 DNA sequence: TGTGCCAGCAGTCTGAGCTCCTATAATTCACCCCTCCACTTT. It is translated as CASSLSSYNSPLHF.